A selection of T cell receptor beta chains follows, all from one sample in a study of post-analysis software for immune sequencing data. Using its own MiXCR run on the PCR reads, TCRdb lists one record per CDR3 protein. This sample has around 700,000 distinct CDR3 sequences; 55% to 70% occur once, and the top ten carry around 10%. The sample consisted of blood. Receptors originate from a girl aged 2-9 years with multiple sclerosis. Each CDR3 is given with its conserved first and last residue. The D gene is left open where the match is weak. Not all rows give a size; the values are once, few, many and, for expanded clones, a class.

j_gene,d_gene,v_gene,abundance,len,CDR3aa,CDR3nt
TRBJ2-1,TRBD2,TRBV20-1,few,15,CSAGSSGRSYNEQFF,TGCAGTGCGGGCAGTAGCGGGAGGTCCTACAATGAGCAGTTCTTC
TRBJ1-6,NA,TRBV7-9,once,12,CASSLTSSPLHF,TGTGCCAGCAGCCTGACGTCGTCACCCCTCCACTTT
TRBJ2-1,TRBD2,TRBV7-2,NA,16,CASSLGSGGSYNEQFF,TGTGCCAGCAGCTTAGGTTCGGGGGGATCCTACAATGAGCAGTTCTTC
TRBJ2-3,TRBD1,TRBV5-6,NA,15,CASSSWDRGTDTQYF,TGTGCCAGCAGCTCATGGGACAGGGGCACAGATACGCAGTATTTT
TRBJ2-7,NA,TRBV5-5,NA,15,CASSLGTGTQYEQYF,TGTGCCAGCAGCTTAGGAACCGGGACCCAATACGAGCAGTACTTC
TRBJ2-1,TRBD2,TRBV7-2,NA,15,CASSLVRGGYNEQFF,TGTGCCAGCAGCTTAGTACGGGGGGGTTACAATGAGCAGTTCTTC
TRBJ2-4,NA,TRBV7-2,NA,12,CASSSPPNIQYF,TGTGCCAGCAGCTCCCCCCCAAACATTCAGTACTTC
TRBJ2-3,NA,TRBV3-1,NA,16,CASSQGRWSNTHTQYF,TGTGCCAGCAGCCAAGGCCGGTGGAGTAATACGCATACGCAGTATTTT
TRBJ2-3,TRBD2,TRBV20-1,NA,15,CSASTSGRARDTQYF,TGCAGTGCCTCAACTAGCGGGAGGGCCAGAGATACGCAGTATTTT
TRBJ2-1,TRBD1,TRBV5-1,NA,16,CASSLTGTEKYNEQFF,TGCGCCAGCAGCCTGACCGGGACAGAGAAATACAATGAGCAGTTCTTC
TRBJ2-3,NA,TRBV7-2,NA,15,CASSLGTQSTDTQYF,TGTGCCAGCAGCTTGGGGACTCAGAGCACAGATACGCAGTATTTT
TRBJ2-1,NA,TRBV10-2,NA,11,CASREIDEQFF,TGCGCCAGCAGGGAAATCGATGAGCAGTTCTTC
TRBJ2-5,NA,TRBV5-6,NA,15,CASSPFVLRKETQYF,TGTGCCAGCAGCCCGTTCGTCCTGCGCAAAGAGACCCAGTACTTC
TRBJ2-6,NA,TRBV27,NA,17,CASSLIQGFSGANVLTF,TGTGCCAGCAGTTTAATCCAAGGCTTCTCTGGGGCCAACGTCCTGACTTTC
TRBJ1-2,TRBD1,TRBV28,NA,13,CASSAGQVVSYTF,TGTGCCAGCAGTGCAGGACAGGTGGTGAGCTACACCTTC
TRBJ2-2,TRBD1,TRBV7-9,few,14,CASSLGQTTGELFF,TGTGCCAGCAGCTTGGGACAGACCACCGGGGAGCTGTTTTTT
TRBJ2-1,NA,TRBV7-2,NA,12,CACSDLGNEQFF,TGTGCCTGCAGCGACCTAGGAAATGAGCAGTTCTTC
TRBJ2-5,NA,TRBV20-1,few,14,CSASPTGSQETQYF,TGCAGTGCTTCCCCTACAGGGAGCCAAGAGACCCAGTACTTC
TRBJ1-5,TRBD1,TRBV20-1,once,16,CSASAGGLGGNQPQHF,TGCAGTGCTAGTGCAGGGGGCCTAGGGGGCAATCAGCCCCAGCATTTT
TRBJ2-4,NA,TRBV6-5,NA,14,CASSPTVAKNIQYF,TGTGCCAGCAGTCCGACAGTAGCCAAAAACATTCAGTACTTC
TRBJ1-1,NA,TRBV6-5,NA,17,CASSYSIEADEDDEAFF,TGTGCCAGCAGTTACTCGATAGAGGCAGATGAGGACGATGAAGCTTTCTTT
TRBJ2-1,TRBD1,TRBV7-9,few,15,CASSRGQGPNNEQFF,TGTGCCAGCAGCCGGGGACAGGGGCCTAACAATGAGCAGTTCTTC
TRBJ2-6,NA,TRBV9,few,16,CASSVDQGSGANVLTF,TGTGCCAGCAGCGTAGATCAGGGCTCTGGGGCCAACGTCCTGACTTTC
TRBJ1-1,NA,TRBV6-2/TRBV6-3,NA,15,CASSYSSGKVAEAFF,TGTGCCAGCAGTTACTCGTCAGGGAAGGTGGCTGAAGCTTTCTTT
TRBJ1-4,NA,TRBV5-5,NA,17,CASSLDRVWWTNEKLFF,TGTGCCAGCAGCTTGGACAGGGTTTGGTGGACTAATGAAAAACTGTTTTTT
TRBJ2-3,NA,TRBV20-1,NA,13,CSAAPGITDTQYF,TGCAGTGCCGCCCCGGGTATCACAGATACGCAGTATTTT
TRBJ1-5,NA,TRBV20-1,NA,14,CSASVGGDNQPQHF,TGCAGTGCTAGTGTGGGCGGAGACAATCAGCCCCAGCATTTT
TRBJ2-7,NA,TRBV12-5,NA,14,CAPPEREKRYEQYF,TGTGCCCCCCCTGAGAGGGAAAAACGGTACGAGCAGTACTTC
TRBJ2-7,NA,TRBV12-3/TRBV12-4,NA,15,CASSPQDSHYNEQYF,TGTGCCAGCAGTCCCCAGGACAGCCACTACAATGAGCAGTACTTC
TRBJ2-7,NA,TRBV7-2,few,15,CASSFTGLSSYEQYF,TGTGCCAGCAGTTTTACAGGGCTTAGCTCCTACGAGCAGTACTTC
TRBJ2-7,TRBD2,TRBV29-1,NA,13,CSVWISGRDEQYF,TGCAGCGTTTGGATTAGCGGGAGGGACGAGCAGTACTTC
TRBJ2-3,TRBD2,TRBV9,NA,14,CASATSGIADTQYF,TGTGCCAGCGCAACTAGCGGGATCGCAGATACGCAGTATTTT
TRBJ1-2,NA,TRBV3-1,few,13,CASSQDRGDGYTF,TGTGCCAGCAGCCAAGATCGGGGAGACGGCTACACCTTC
TRBJ1-1,NA,TRBV10-2,NA,14,CASIRGGEDTEAFF,TGCGCCAGCATACGGGGAGGTGAGGACACTGAAGCTTTCTTT
TRBJ2-3,NA,TRBV4-3,NA,16,CASSQDRTSGGDTQYF,TGCGCCAGCAGCCAAGATCGTACAAGCGGAGGAGATACGCAGTATTTT
TRBJ2-3,TRBD1,TRBV15,NA,19,CATRNPGQGLPPGTDTQYF,TGTGCCACCAGAAATCCGGGACAGGGCCTTCCACCGGGCACAGATACGCAGTATTTT
TRBJ2-5,NA,TRBV5-1,NA,14,CASSLGKTAKTQYF,TGCGCCAGCAGCTTAGGGAAGACCGCGAAGACCCAGTACTTC
TRBJ2-7,NA,TRBV20-1,NA,13,CSARVGPAYEQYF,TGCAGTGCCAGGGTAGGGCCGGCCTACGAGCAGTACTTC
TRBJ2-7,TRBD2,TRBV3-1,NA,15,CASSQGSGRASEQYF,TGTGCCAGCAGCCAAGGTAGCGGGAGGGCCTCCGAGCAGTACTTC
TRBJ2-7,TRBD1,TRBV6-1,NA,15,CASSEEGTGYYEQYF,TGTGCCAGCAGTGAAGAAGGGACAGGGTACTACGAGCAGTACTTC
TRBJ1-2,NA,TRBV5-1,few,15,CASRRVRGENYGYTF,TGCGCCAGCAGAAGAGTCCGGGGAGAGAACTATGGCTACACCTTC
TRBJ2-1,TRBD2,TRBV7-2,NA,14,CASSLPAGAHEQFF,TGTGCCAGCAGCTTACCGGCGGGAGCGCATGAGCAGTTCTTC
TRBJ2-1,NA,TRBV4-3,NA,15,CASSQPTSPYNEQFF,TGCGCCAGCAGCCAACCCACTAGCCCCTACAATGAGCAGTTCTTC
TRBJ2-7,TRBD2,TRBV6-5,NA,17,CASNSKGLAGGPNEQYF,TGTGCCAGCAATTCCAAAGGACTAGCGGGAGGGCCTAACGAGCAGTACTTC
TRBJ2-5,NA,TRBV11-2,NA,16,CASSYPNGGQVETQYF,TGTGCCAGCAGCTACCCTAACGGGGGCCAAGTGGAGACCCAGTACTTC
TRBJ1-1,NA,TRBV29-1,NA,12,CSVLGGATEAFF,TGCAGCGTTCTTGGGGGGGCCACTGAAGCTTTCTTT
TRBJ1-1,TRBD1,TRBV7-7,NA,13,CASSLGTDTEAFF,TGTGCCAGCAGCTTGGGGACAGACACTGAAGCTTTCTTT
TRBJ1-4,NA,TRBV15,NA,16,CATSRGVDSINEKLFF,TGTGCCACCAGCAGAGGCGTGGACAGCATTAATGAAAAACTGTTTTTT
TRBJ2-7,NA,TRBV12-3/TRBV12-4,NA,14,CASTSGEGSYEQYF,TGTGCCAGCACTTCCGGAGAGGGCTCCTACGAGCAGTACTTC
TRBJ2-5,TRBD2,TRBV9,few,16,CASSPWAAGGQETQYF,TGTGCCAGCAGCCCTTGGGCAGCGGGAGGCCAAGAGACCCAGTACTTC